A single T cell receptor (beta chain) is shown here with its context. Antigen specificity is unknown. CD8+ and CD4+ blood T cells underwent TCR beta sequencing. The data originate from a study of CD8 T cells in Susac syndrome. Study results and limitations: The relatively small number of individuals in the TCR sequencing and HLA analysis was acknowledged by the study.

With random hexamers, roughly 0.5 to 1 ug RNA was reverse transcribed. An immunoSEQ multiplex PCR amplified TCR beta CDR3 over 54 Vbeta and 13 Jbeta. Each CDR3 protein is one row after TCRdb ran MiXCR on the immunoSEQ multiplex PCR reads. Here the sample spans fewer than 250,000 distinct CDR3 sequences, around 90% being singletons. Germline assignment: CDR1 SGDLS and CDR2 YYNGEE. Between the trimmed V and J ends, which lost 4 bases and 7 bases, there was a span of 15 bases. CDR3 size: 13 residues. The V call is TRBV9, the J call TRBJ2-7; no firm D call. This receptor was obtained from a human donor with multiple sclerosis. The material sequenced was CD8+ T cells from PBMCs. This chain's CDR3 is CASSPWGAGEQYF. In nucleotides, the CDR3 is TGTGCCAGCAGCCCTTGGGGTGCTGGGGAGCAGTACTTC.